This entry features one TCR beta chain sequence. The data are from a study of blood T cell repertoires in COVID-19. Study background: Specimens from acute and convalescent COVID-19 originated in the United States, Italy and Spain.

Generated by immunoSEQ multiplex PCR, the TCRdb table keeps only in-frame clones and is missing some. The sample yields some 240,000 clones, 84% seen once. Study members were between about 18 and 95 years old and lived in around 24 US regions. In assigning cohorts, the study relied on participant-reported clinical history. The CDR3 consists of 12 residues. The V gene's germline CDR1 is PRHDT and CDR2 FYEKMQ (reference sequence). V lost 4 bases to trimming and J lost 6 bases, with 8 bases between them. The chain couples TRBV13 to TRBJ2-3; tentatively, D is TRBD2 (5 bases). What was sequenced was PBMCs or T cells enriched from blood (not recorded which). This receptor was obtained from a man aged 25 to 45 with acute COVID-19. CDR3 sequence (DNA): TGTGCCAGCAGCTCAGGACTCGATACGCAGTATTTT. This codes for CASSSGLDTQYF.